This T cell receptor (beta chain) was profiled in a study of cytomegalovirus exposure and HLA in healthy donors (dated by TCRdb to the late 2010s). Some background on the complete study: In an earlier analysis of around 540 of the donors, roughly 300 Gb of sequence data and approximately 120 million unique TCR beta sequences from roughly 180 million T cells were reported. In a later analysis, previously published TCR beta repertoires from 500 to 750 donors were re-analyzed and high-resolution HLA genotyping was added so that TCR occurrence patterns could be studied. The T cell repertoires of under 750 subjects were profiled by immunosequencing and related to cytomegalovirus serostatus. The study aimed to test whether cataloging public T cell receptors could reveal signatures of past pathogen exposure. Among the roughly 400 genotyped donors, approximately 76% belonged to the genetic ancestry cluster associated with self-reported Caucasian donors. In addition to the first cohort of around 670 subjects, a separate validation cohort of 130 or so different subjects was used. Class I and class II HLA loci were covered by the typing at four-digit resolution. To predict cytomegalovirus infection status, the study combined high-throughput TCR immunosequencing, statistical association of individual TCRs with disease status, and machine learning. In a later genetic analysis, genome-wide SNP genotypes for about 55% of the roughly 700 donors were used, and that subset was treated as a discovery cohort. Every discovery cohort repertoire had been produced on one sequencing platform. The later analysis used no new phenotypic data to find candidate immune exposures, relying instead on TCR beta sequences and their occurrence across donors. An earlier analysis of some 500 of the donors applied high-throughput TCR beta sequencing to assess whether each TCR beta V gene segment acted as functional or pseudogenic. The number of donors typed differed by locus, with about 629-630 for A, B, C, DRB1 and DQB1, around 500 for DQA1, 606 for DPA1, and some 450 for DPB1. Among a few hundred genotyped donors of the cohort, an average of 235,054 unique TCR beta nucleotide sequences were sequenced per donor, 15% to 20% of them non-productive. Alongside the repertoire data, information on donor age, sex, ethnicity and CMV serostatus was compiled. Because of strong linkage in the cohort, a handful of DR-DQ haplotypes were treated as single units for association and clustering. An early release that covered about 600 HLA-typed donors contained approximately 320 gigabases of sequencing data and about 93 million unique TCR sequences. Overall study results and their limits: Sequencing depth was assumed to be roughly uniform across donors in the presence/absence analyses, though that assumption may not hold. A later analysis found that HLA-associated TCR beta chains were more clonally expanded and had lower generation probabilities than equally common non-associated chains. When HLA alleles, especially DR and DQ, strongly co-occurred, TCR associations were difficult to assign to individual alleles. In an earlier analysis of a few hundred of the donors, most TCR beta V segments were observed in productive rearrangements about 87% or about 30% of the time, broadly matching IMGT annotations. Only TCR beta chains were sequenced in this cohort, and the absence of alpha or paired-chain data limited detectable features. An association between a missense DCLRE1C variant and V-gene and J-gene trimming of TCR beta chains was found in a later genetic analysis and replicated in an independent cohort. Most CMV-associated TCR beta chains appeared to be HLA-restricted in a later analysis, and the HLA associations seemed to be driven largely by CMV exposure. Linkage disequilibrium might explain the correlated functional status among segregating V segments, but an unknown experimental factor could not be ruled out. The authors suggested that the approach could potentially be extended to other disease states and immunological phenotypes. A few of the identified cytomegalovirus-associated TCR beta chains were confirmed in vitro to be specific for cytomegalovirus antigens. Because the 87-base-pair reads could not distinguish some IMGT-functional V segments, including TRBV6-2 and TRBV6-3, those segments were excluded. A cluster of highly shared sequence variants was judged likely to represent a technical artifact of the sequencing pipeline. Because counts were too low, approximately 15 rarely observed V segments, including chromosome 9 orphons, were excluded from the earlier analysis of some 590 of the donors. In a later analysis, the rate of TCR association differed among HLA loci, with DRB1 alleles having the most associated TCRs and HLA-C alleles having the fewest. While some public TCRs were present in many individuals, most TCR sequences turned up only very rarely across donors. A further reported finding was that TCR beta sequences accurately predicted the HLA-A and HLA-B alleles for most subjects in the first cohort. A total of fewer than 200 TCR beta chains were listed by the study as associated with cytomegalovirus. Because some donors lacked HLA typing at each locus, the association tests relied only on the typed subset. According to a later analysis, parvovirus B19, influenza, CMV and Epstein-Barr virus appeared linked to several top co-occurrence clusters. Specific HLA alleles were associated with roughly 16,000 TCR beta sequences at a false discovery rate of 0.05 in a later analysis. A later genetic analysis reported fewer N-insertions in productive TCRs among donors in an Asian-associated ancestry cluster than the 666-donor mean. The classifier was reported to diagnose cytomegalovirus status with high specificity and sensitivity in both the original cohort and the validation cohort. CMV serostatus was the only immune exposure information available for the cohort.

The cohort comprised 550 to 700 healthy bone marrow donors. At the time of sampling, every cohort member was nominally healthy, though immune exposures that went unrecorded were likely present. The donor was CMV seronegative and belonged to the group of over 300 seronegative cohort members. A peripheral blood sample was collected from each donor, and TCR beta sequencing was performed on peripheral blood mononuclear cells. The Qiagen DNeasy Blood Extraction Kit was used to extract genomic DNA from the blood cell samples. As regards this clone: The antigen it recognizes is unknown. The input lacks base qualities; no much larger clone sits a single base away.

Library prep was done by the immunoSEQ multiplex PCR assay. For the multiplex PCR, a mixture combining 60 forward primers for TCR Vbeta segments and 13 reverse primers for TCR Jbeta segments was used. Amplification of the CDR3 region of rearranged TCR beta genes was performed with a multiplex PCR assay on genomic DNA. The Illumina HiSeq System was used to sequence the amplified TCR beta libraries as 87-base-pair reads. As for how the authors treated the data: A later analysis counted about 80 million unique TCR beta chains across the 500 to 850 repertoires, and around 12 million of these chains were shared by at least two donors. Raw reads were error-corrected and collapsed into unique sequences with a nearest-neighbor algorithm that merged closely related sequences to remove PCR and sequencing errors. To assign V, D and J gene segments, CDR3 sequences were aligned to IMGT reference sequences. For a sequence to be retained, at least a six-nucleotide match to both a V gene segment and a J gene segment was required. A rearrangement was called productive if the CDR3 had no stop codons and remained in frame with V and J, and every other rearrangement was called non-productive. CDR3 was defined according to IMGT convention as the region running from the second conserved V-encoded cysteine to the conserved J-encoded phenylalanine. Sequences without an unambiguous match to a single V gene segment were excluded from the earlier analysis of 500 to 700 of the donors. An earlier analysis of fewer than 750 of the donors classified V segments as functional when productive rearrangements were above 56.7% and as segregating when the standard deviation between donors was above 5%. A statistical classification framework was built for diagnosing cytomegalovirus status from the catalog of TCR beta chain sequences. In a later analysis, TCR nucleotide sequences were compared against IMGT/GENE-DB human TR gene sequences so that V and J genes could be assigned. In a later analysis, CDR3 sequences and most-parsimonious VDJ recombination scenarios were assigned using the TCRdist pipeline. In a later analysis, each TCR beta chain was defined by its CDR3 amino acid sequence together with its V-gene family, and reads lacking a unique V-gene family were excluded. A later analysis removed nearly 600 highly shared, low-generation-probability nucleotide sequences to deal with suspected cross-contamination and a sequencing artifact. In a later analysis, a clonal expansion index was calculated for each public chain from normalized within-repertoire ranks of inferred template counts. In a later analysis, generation probabilities were computed with a VDJ recombination model fitted to out-of-frame rearrangements, and the resulting probabilities were checked against IGoR. A later analysis scored TCR-TCR, TCR-HLA and TCR-CMV co-occurrence with hypergeometric tests, applying a repertoire-size bias correction to TCR pairs. A later analysis estimated false discovery rates by permuting HLA or CMV assignments 20 times. In a later analysis, co-occurring TCRs were grouped with DBSCAN, and TCRdist sequence similarity was added when clustering was performed within HLA-allele-positive subsets. Co-occurrence clustering excluded repertoires with fewer than 30,000 or more than 120,000 public chains, plus five with anomalous nucleotide sharing. The source is immuneACCESS, and TCRdb retained only in-frame sequences with V and J called. Part of the clones is not carried over; for the studies checked, unresolved V genes explain less than half of this, and the remainder is unexplained. V, J and clone size are those of that table, while D and trimming were read from the DNA. This sample comprises some 180,000 clones, approximately 86% of them detected only once. About 1.1% of the sample lies in the top ten.

The V end loses 0 bases and the J end loses 10 bases, and a stretch of 7 bases separates them. From the cysteine through the phenylalanine, the CDR3 covers 12 amino acids. The only DNA kept is the CDR3, 36 bases in frame from the first base. The germline V gene (reference sequence) yields MNHEY for CDR1 and SMNVEV for CDR2. The rearrangement combines TRBV27 with TRBJ2-1; TRBD2 could be the D gene, as 6 bases match. This clonotype was obtained from a boy between 2 and 15 years old in good health and CMV-seronegative. Sequenced input: PBMCs. The CDR3 protein sequence reads: CASSLSGREQFF. In nucleotide form, the sequence is TGTGCCAGCAGTTTATCTGGGAGGGAGCAGTTCTTC.